This T cell receptor (beta chain) appears in the sequencing data of a study of long-term antiretroviral therapy in people with HIV. General study points: Repertoires from HIV showed CDR3 length ranges narrower than those of controls.

Notes on this clone: Its antigen is currently unknown.

It was version v3.0 of the immunoSEQ assay that was run at survey level. Sequencing used immunoSEQ multiplex PCR; TCRdb keeps in-frame clones, though not all of them. The data contain over 15,000 clones, approximately 84% of them singletons. The clonotype originates from a man aged 18 to 35 with HIV. This specimen consisted of unsorted PBMCs, obtained 0.9 years after starting antiretroviral therapy.

The CDR3 protein is CASGLAGGLGAQYF. CDR3 in DNA: TGTGCCAGCGGACTAGCGGGGGGGCTTGGGGCGCAGTATTTT. The chain recombines TRBV6-6 with TRBJ2-3; 15 bases are a match to TRBD2. The germline V gene has CDR1 MNHNY and CDR2 SVGAGI (reference sequence). V lost 8 bases to trimming and J lost 10 bases; unmatched junction nucleotides: 7. The CDR3 is 14 amino acids.